This T cell receptor (beta chain) was sequenced for a study of blood T cell repertoires in COVID-19. Study as a whole: The United States, Italy and Spain provided the acute and convalescent COVID-19 samples. PBMCs, B-cell-depleted T cells, or T cells provided the cDNA or gDNA that made up the material.

Original processing notes: Estimation of nucleated cell counts was performed using reference gene primer amplification. Some clones are missing from TCRdb's copy, which holds only in-frame ones; the method was immunoSEQ multiplex PCR. That table furnishes V, J and clone size, whereas the DNA furnished D and trimming. The repertoire consists of 50,000 to 75,000 clones, with about 90% occurring once and the leading ten covering approximately 5%. CDR3 length: 12 amino acids. CDR1 is ENHRY, CDR2 SYGVKD, per germline. Deletions cut 2 bases from V and 6 bases from J, with 7 bases between. The sequenced sample consisted of peripheral blood. The rearrangement links TRBV10-3 to TRBJ1-2; D not certain. The TCR comes from an elderly man in a cohort sampled during active COVID-19. The CDR3: CAISETADGYTF. DNA for the CDR3: TGTGCCATCAGTGAGACCGCGGATGGCTACACCTTC.